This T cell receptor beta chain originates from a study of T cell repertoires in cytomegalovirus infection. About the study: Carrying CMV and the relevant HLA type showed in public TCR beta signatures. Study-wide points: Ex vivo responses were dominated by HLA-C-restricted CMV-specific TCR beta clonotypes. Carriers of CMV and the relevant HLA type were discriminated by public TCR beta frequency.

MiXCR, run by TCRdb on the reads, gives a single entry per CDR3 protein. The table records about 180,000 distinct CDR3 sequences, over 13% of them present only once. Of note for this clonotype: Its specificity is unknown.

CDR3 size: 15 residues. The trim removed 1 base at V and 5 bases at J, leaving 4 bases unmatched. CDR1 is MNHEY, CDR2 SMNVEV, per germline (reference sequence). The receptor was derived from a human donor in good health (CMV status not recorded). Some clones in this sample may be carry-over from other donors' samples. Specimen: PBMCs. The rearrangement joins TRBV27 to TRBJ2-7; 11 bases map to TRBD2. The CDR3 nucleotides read TGTGCCAGCAGTTTATGGGGGACTAGCGGTAACGAGCAGTACTTC. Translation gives CASSLWGTSGNEQYF.